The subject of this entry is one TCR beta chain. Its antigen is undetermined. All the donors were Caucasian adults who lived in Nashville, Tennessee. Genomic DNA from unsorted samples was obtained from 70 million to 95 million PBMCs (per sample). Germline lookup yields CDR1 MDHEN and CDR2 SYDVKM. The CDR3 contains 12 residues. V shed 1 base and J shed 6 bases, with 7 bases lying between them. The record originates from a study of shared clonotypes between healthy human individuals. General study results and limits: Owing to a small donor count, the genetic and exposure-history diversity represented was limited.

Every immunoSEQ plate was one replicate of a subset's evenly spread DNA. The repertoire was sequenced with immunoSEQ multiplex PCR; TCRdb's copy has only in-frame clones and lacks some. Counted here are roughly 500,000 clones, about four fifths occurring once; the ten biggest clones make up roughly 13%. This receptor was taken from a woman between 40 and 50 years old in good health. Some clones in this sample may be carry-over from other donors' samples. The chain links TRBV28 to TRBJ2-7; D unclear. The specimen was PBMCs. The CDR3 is CASSLSRGEQYF. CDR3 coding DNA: TGTGCCAGCAGTTTATCTCGCGGCGAGCAGTACTTC.